Listed below are T cell receptor beta chains from one sample, sequenced in a study of glioma-infiltrating T cells after dendritic cell vaccination. Some clones are missing from TCRdb's copy, which holds only in-frame ones; the method was immunoSEQ multiplex PCR. The sample holds about 58,000 clones, 70% to 85% seen once. The material was blood, obtained after dendritic cell vaccination. The receptors originated from a human donor with glioblastoma. The CDR3 runs from the conserved cysteine through the conserved F or W. Each record gives: V gene, clone size, D gene, J gene, CDR3 protein, CDR3 DNA. D genes are given only for firm matches. Clone size is stated in some rows and not others, as once, few, many or a class when expanded.

V gene: TRBV19; clone size: NA; D gene: TRBD1; J gene: TRBJ1-2; CDR3 protein: CASSTGTGGYGYTF; CDR3 DNA: TGTGCCAGTAGTACCGGGACAGGGGGCTATGGCTACACCTTC
V gene: TRBV5-1; clone size: NA; D gene: NA; J gene: TRBJ2-1; CDR3 protein: CASSLDNNEQFF; CDR3 DNA: TGCGCCAGCAGCTTGGATAACAATGAGCAGTTCTTC
V gene: TRBV2; clone size: NA; D gene: NA; J gene: TRBJ2-7; CDR3 protein: CASRSGEYGGDYEQYF; CDR3 DNA: TGTGCCAGCAGGTCTGGGGAGTATGGGGGCGACTACGAGCAGTACTTC
V gene: TRBV7-9; clone size: NA; D gene: NA; J gene: TRBJ2-7; CDR3 protein: CASSPRDRSYEQYF; CDR3 DNA: TGTGCCAGCAGCCCGCGGGACAGATCCTACGAGCAGTACTTC
V gene: TRBV27; clone size: NA; D gene: NA; J gene: TRBJ1-1; CDR3 protein: CASSWGQNTEAFF; CDR3 DNA: TGTGCCAGCAGTTGGGGACAGAACACTGAAGCTTTCTTT
V gene: TRBV11-3; clone size: NA; D gene: TRBD1; J gene: TRBJ1-1; CDR3 protein: CASTKLRDRGNTEAFF; CDR3 DNA: TGTGCCAGCACCAAACTGAGGGACAGGGGGAACACTGAAGCTTTCTTT
V gene: TRBV11-2; clone size: NA; D gene: NA; J gene: TRBJ2-7; CDR3 protein: CASSLEAGTSYEQYF; CDR3 DNA: TGTGCCAGCAGCTTAGAGGCAGGTACCTCCTACGAGCAGTACTTC
V gene: TRBV30; clone size: NA; D gene: NA; J gene: TRBJ1-2; CDR3 protein: CAWRVTGIFNYGYTF; CDR3 DNA: TGTGCCTGGAGGGTCACAGGGATTTTCAACTATGGCTACACCTTC
V gene: TRBV6-4; clone size: NA; D gene: NA; J gene: TRBJ2-7; CDR3 protein: CASSVGSTYEQYF; CDR3 DNA: TGTGCCAGCAGTGTAGGGAGTACCTACGAGCAGTACTTC
V gene: TRBV10-2; clone size: NA; D gene: TRBD2; J gene: TRBJ2-2; CDR3 protein: CAITAGGLTGELFF; CDR3 DNA: TGCGCCATCACGGCGGGGGGCCTTACCGGGGAGCTGTTTTTT
V gene: TRBV11-2; clone size: NA; D gene: NA; J gene: TRBJ2-3; CDR3 protein: CASSAGPDTQYF; CDR3 DNA: TGTGCCAGCAGCGCGGGTCCAGATACGCAGTATTTT
V gene: TRBV7-8; clone size: NA; D gene: NA; J gene: TRBJ1-5; CDR3 protein: CASSPVGGWSNQPQHF; CDR3 DNA: TGTGCCAGCAGCCCCGTTGGGGGCTGGAGCAATCAGCCCCAGCATTTT
V gene: TRBV5-1; clone size: NA; D gene: TRBD2; J gene: TRBJ2-5; CDR3 protein: CASSLAAAGGRETQYF; CDR3 DNA: TGCGCCAGCAGCTTGGCCGCAGCGGGGGGGCGAGAGACCCAGTACTTC
V gene: TRBV18; clone size: NA; D gene: NA; J gene: TRBJ1-3; CDR3 protein: CASSPGGVRLSGNTIYF; CDR3 DNA: TGTGCCAGCTCACCAGGTGGCGTCAGGCTGTCCGGAAACACCATATATTTT
V gene: TRBV9; clone size: NA; D gene: TRBD1; J gene: TRBJ1-1; CDR3 protein: CASSSKPGQRTEAFF; CDR3 DNA: TGTGCCAGCAGCTCAAAACCGGGACAGAGGACTGAAGCTTTCTTT
V gene: TRBV5-6; clone size: NA; D gene: NA; J gene: TRBJ1-2; CDR3 protein: CASSLQGHTNYGYTF; CDR3 DNA: TGTGCCAGCAGCTTACAGGGACATACTAACTATGGCTACACCTTC
V gene: TRBV5-1; clone size: NA; D gene: TRBD1; J gene: TRBJ1-1; CDR3 protein: CASSLTGHTEAFF; CDR3 DNA: TGCGCCAGCAGCCTGACAGGGCATACTGAAGCTTTCTTT
V gene: TRBV5-4; clone size: NA; D gene: TRBD2; J gene: TRBJ2-7; CDR3 protein: CASTPQRGTGEQYF; CDR3 DNA: TGTGCCAGCACCCCTCAGCGGGGGACGGGCGAGCAGTACTTC
V gene: TRBV15; clone size: NA; D gene: TRBD1; J gene: TRBJ1-4; CDR3 protein: CATRTGVEKLFF; CDR3 DNA: TGTGCCACCCGGACAGGGGTCGAAAAACTGTTTTTT
V gene: TRBV6-6; clone size: NA; D gene: TRBD1; J gene: TRBJ1-3; CDR3 protein: CASSSTTGLFGNTIYF; CDR3 DNA: TGTGCCAGCAGTTCGACGACAGGGCTATTTGGAAACACCATATATTTT
V gene: TRBV5-1; clone size: NA; D gene: NA; J gene: TRBJ1-1; CDR3 protein: CASSLPGRTEAFF; CDR3 DNA: TGCGCCAGCAGCTTGCCAGGGAGGACTGAAGCTTTCTTT
V gene: TRBV19; clone size: NA; D gene: NA; J gene: TRBJ2-2; CDR3 protein: CALSGGPNTGELFF; CDR3 DNA: TGTGCCCTCTCCGGGGGGCCGAACACCGGGGAGCTGTTTTTT
V gene: TRBV30; clone size: NA; D gene: TRBD1; J gene: TRBJ1-2; CDR3 protein: CAFDRGKAYGYTF; CDR3 DNA: TGTGCCTTCGACAGGGGGAAAGCCTATGGCTACACCTTC
V gene: TRBV19; clone size: NA; D gene: TRBD1; J gene: TRBJ2-7; CDR3 protein: CASSILGTGGAGPPYEQYF; CDR3 DNA: TGTGCCAGTAGTATACTTGGGACAGGGGGCGCGGGACCCCCCTACGAGCAGTACTTC
V gene: TRBV11-2; clone size: NA; D gene: NA; J gene: TRBJ2-5; CDR3 protein: CASSSPFRRETQYF; CDR3 DNA: TGTGCCAGCAGCTCCCCGTTTAGGAGAGAGACCCAGTACTTC
V gene: TRBV5-1; clone size: few; D gene: TRBD2; J gene: TRBJ2-3; CDR3 protein: CASRRQTSGGAIDTQYF; CDR3 DNA: TGCGCCAGCAGACGACAGACTAGCGGGGGGGCAATAGATACGCAGTATTTT
V gene: TRBV7-9; clone size: NA; D gene: NA; J gene: TRBJ2-5; CDR3 protein: CASSAGETQYF; CDR3 DNA: TGTGCCAGCAGCGCGGGAGAGACCCAGTACTTC
V gene: TRBV30; clone size: once; D gene: TRBD1; J gene: TRBJ1-5; CDR3 protein: CAWSGPGTGPNQPQHF; CDR3 DNA: TGTGCCTGGAGTGGTCCCGGGACAGGGCCCAATCAGCCCCAGCATTTT
V gene: TRBV18; clone size: NA; D gene: TRBD1; J gene: TRBJ2-5; CDR3 protein: CASSPDRKETQYF; CDR3 DNA: TGTGCCAGCTCACCGGACAGGAAAGAGACCCAGTACTTC
V gene: TRBV15; clone size: few; D gene: NA; J gene: TRBJ1-3; CDR3 protein: CATSRDPGSSGNTIYF; CDR3 DNA: TGTGCCACCAGCAGAGATCCCGGGTCCTCTGGAAACACCATATATTTT
V gene: TRBV19; clone size: NA; D gene: NA; J gene: TRBJ2-7; CDR3 protein: CASSLVSGYEQYF; CDR3 DNA: TGTGCCAGTAGCCTCGTCTCGGGGTACGAGCAGTACTTC
V gene: TRBV19; clone size: NA; D gene: NA; J gene: TRBJ1-5; CDR3 protein: CASSLSVFRDQPQHF; CDR3 DNA: TGTGCCAGTAGTCTTTCTGTCTTTCGGGATCAGCCCCAGCATTTT
V gene: TRBV4-1; clone size: NA; D gene: TRBD2; J gene: TRBJ2-1; CDR3 protein: CASSQDERGGRYEQFF; CDR3 DNA: TGCGCCAGCAGCCAAGATGAGCGGGGGGGCCGTTATGAGCAGTTCTTC